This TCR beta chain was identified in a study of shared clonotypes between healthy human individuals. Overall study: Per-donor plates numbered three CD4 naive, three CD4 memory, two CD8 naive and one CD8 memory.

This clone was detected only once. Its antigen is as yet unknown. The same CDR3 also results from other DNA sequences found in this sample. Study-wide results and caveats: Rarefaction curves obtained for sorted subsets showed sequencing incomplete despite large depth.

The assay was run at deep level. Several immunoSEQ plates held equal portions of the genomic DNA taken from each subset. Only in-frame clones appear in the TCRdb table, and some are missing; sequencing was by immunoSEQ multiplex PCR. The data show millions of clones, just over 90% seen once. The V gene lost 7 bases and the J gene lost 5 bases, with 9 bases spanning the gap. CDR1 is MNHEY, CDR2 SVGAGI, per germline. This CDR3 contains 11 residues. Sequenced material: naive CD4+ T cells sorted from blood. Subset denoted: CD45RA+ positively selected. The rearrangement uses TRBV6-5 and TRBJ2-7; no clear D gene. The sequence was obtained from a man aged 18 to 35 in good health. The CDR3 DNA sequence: TGTGCCAGCACTCGTGGGGACGAGCAGTACTTC. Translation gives CASTRGDEQYF.